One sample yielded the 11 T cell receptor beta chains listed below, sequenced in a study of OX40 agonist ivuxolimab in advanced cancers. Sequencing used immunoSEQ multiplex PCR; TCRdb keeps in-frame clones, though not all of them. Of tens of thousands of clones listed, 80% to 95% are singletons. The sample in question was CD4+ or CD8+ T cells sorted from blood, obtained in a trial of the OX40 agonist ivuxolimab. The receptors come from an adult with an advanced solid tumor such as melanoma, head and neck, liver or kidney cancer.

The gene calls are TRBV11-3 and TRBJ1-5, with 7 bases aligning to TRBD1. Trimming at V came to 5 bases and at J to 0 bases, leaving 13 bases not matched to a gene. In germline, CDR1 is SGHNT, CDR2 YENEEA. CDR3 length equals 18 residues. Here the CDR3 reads CASSRPSTGNHSNQPQHF. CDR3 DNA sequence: TGTGCCAGCAGCAGGCCCTCGACAGGGAATCATAGCAATCAGCCCCAGCATTTT.

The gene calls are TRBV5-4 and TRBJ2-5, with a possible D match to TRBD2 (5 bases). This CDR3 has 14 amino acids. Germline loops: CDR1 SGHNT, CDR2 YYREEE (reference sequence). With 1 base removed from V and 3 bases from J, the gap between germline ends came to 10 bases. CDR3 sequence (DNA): TGTGCCAGCAGCTTGAGAGCGGCCGAAGAGACCCAGTACTTC. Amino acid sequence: CASSLRAAEETQYF.

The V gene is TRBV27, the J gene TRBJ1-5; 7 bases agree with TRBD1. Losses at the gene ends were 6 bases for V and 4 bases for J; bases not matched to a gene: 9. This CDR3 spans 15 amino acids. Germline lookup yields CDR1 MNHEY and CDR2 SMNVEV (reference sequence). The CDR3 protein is CASSRGTAYNQPQHF. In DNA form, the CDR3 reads TGTGCCAGCAGCCGCGGGACAGCTTATAATCAGCCCCAGCATTTT.

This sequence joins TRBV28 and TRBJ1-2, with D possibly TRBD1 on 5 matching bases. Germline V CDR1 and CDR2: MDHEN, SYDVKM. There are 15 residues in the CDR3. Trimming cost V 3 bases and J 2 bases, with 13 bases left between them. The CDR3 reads CASSLDAGINYGYTF. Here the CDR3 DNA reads TGTGCCAGCAGTTTGGATGCAGGGATCAACTATGGCTACACCTTC.

This chain's CDR3 is CASRPGGPQETQYF. CDR3 nucleotides: TGTGCCAGCAGGCCGGGGGGCCCTCAAGAGACCCAGTACTTC. The J gene is TRBJ2-5, the V gene TRBV6-1; D may be TRBD2 (7 bases). V lost 6 bases, J lost 2 bases, and 13 bases lay in between. The CDR3 loop spans 14 amino acids. Germline V lookup: CDR1 MNHNS, CDR2 SASEGT.

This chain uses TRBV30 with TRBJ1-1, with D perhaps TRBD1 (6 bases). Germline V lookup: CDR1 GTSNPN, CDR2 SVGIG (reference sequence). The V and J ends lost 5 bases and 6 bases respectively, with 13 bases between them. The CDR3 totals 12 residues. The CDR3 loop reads CAWERGAPEAFF. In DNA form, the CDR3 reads TGTGCCTGGGAAAGGGGGGCCCCTGAAGCTTTCTTT.

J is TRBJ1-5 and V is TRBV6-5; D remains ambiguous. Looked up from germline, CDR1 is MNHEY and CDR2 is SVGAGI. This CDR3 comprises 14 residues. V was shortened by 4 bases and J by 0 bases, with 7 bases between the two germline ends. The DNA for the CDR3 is TGTGCCAGCAGTTCTCAGATTAGCAATCAGCCCCAGCATTTT. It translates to CASSSQISNQPQHF.

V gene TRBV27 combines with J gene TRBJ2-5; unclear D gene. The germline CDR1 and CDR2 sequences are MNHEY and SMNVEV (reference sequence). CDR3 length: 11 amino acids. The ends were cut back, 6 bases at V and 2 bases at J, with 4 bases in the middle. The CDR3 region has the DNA TGTGCCAGCAGACTACAAGAGACCCAGTACTTC. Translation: CASRLQETQYF.

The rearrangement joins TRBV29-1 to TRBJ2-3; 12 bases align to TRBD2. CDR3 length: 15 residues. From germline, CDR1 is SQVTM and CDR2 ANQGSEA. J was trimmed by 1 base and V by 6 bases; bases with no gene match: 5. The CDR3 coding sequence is TGCAGCGTAGGACGACTAGCGGGAGGCACAGATACGCAGTATTTT. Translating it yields CSVGRLAGGTDTQYF.

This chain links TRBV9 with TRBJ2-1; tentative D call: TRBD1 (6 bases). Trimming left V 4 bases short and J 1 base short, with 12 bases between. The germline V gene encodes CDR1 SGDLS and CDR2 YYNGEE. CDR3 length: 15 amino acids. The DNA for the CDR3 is TGTGCCAGCAGCAGGTTACAGGGTTCCTACAATGAGCAGTTCTTC. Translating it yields CASSRLQGSYNEQFF.

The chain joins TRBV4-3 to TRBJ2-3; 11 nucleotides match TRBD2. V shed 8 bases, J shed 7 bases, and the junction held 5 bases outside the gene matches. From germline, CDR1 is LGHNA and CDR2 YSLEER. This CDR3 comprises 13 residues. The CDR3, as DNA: TGCGCCAGCGGGGGGACTAGCGGAAATACGCAGTATTTT. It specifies CASGGTSGNTQYF.